The 25 T cell receptor beta chains below come from one sample, sequenced in a study of CD8+CD57+ T cells in acquired aplastic anemia (dated by TCRdb to 2016 to 2018). For sequencing, an Illumina HiSeq 2000 was employed. Profiling of TCR beta VDJ combinations and CDR3 sequences used genomic DNA as the template. TCRdb applied fastp at Q25 and MiXCR to the public reads, then kept only in-frame beta chains. Under each unique CDR3 protein, matching rows form one entry showing the most common genes and DNA. Counted in this sample were roughly 170,000 distinct CDR3 sequences; 60% to 70% of them appeared once. The ten top clones hold 35% to 50% of the sample. Material for sequencing was sorted CD4+, CD8+, or CD8+CD57+ T cells (not recorded which) from PBMCs. These receptors were taken from a human donor in good health.

Worth noting for this clonotype: The CDR3 carries no conserved terminal phenylalanine or tryptophan, so it likely arises from a read error. The chain joins TRBV2 to TRBJ2-7; possibly TRBD1 for D (8 bases). The CDR3 is made up of 15 amino acids. Per germline, CDR1 SNHLY and CDR2 FYNNEI. Trimming took off 6 bases at V and 2 bases at J, with 17 bases between the two ends. Here the CDR3 DNA reads TGTGCCAGCAGCCAAGGAACAGGGGGGGCCTACGAGCAGTACCTC. It yields the protein CASSQGTGGAYEQYL.

The V and J genes are TRBV24-1 and TRBJ1-5; a possible D gene is TRBD1 (6 bases). Germline CDR1 and CDR2: KGHDR and SFDVKD. CDR3 length: 17 amino acids. The V and J ends lost 2 bases and 7 bases respectively, with 20 bases between them. The CDR3: CATSDSYRVPYEQPQHF. CDR3 DNA: TGTGCCACCAGTGATTCGTACAGGGTCCCCTACGAGCAGCCCCAGCATTTT.

This clonotype was counted once. The CDR3 nucleotides are TGTGCCAGCAGCGTAGTGGGACTAGCAACCGGGGAGCTGTTTTTT. Protein product: CASSVVGLATGELFF. This chain uses TRBV9 with TRBJ2-2; 9 bases align to TRBD2. The germline gives CDR1 SGDLS, CDR2 YYNGEE. The CDR3 has 15 amino acids. Losses at the gene ends were 0 bases for V and 5 bases for J; bases not matched to a gene: 2.

This clonotype was detected many times. The gene calls are TRBV5-6 and TRBJ2-1; D ambiguous. The CDR3 extends over 15 amino acids. Per germline, CDR1 SGHDT and CDR2 YYEEEE. V was clipped by 0 bases and J by 2 bases, with 9 bases between them. CDR3 sequence reads: CASSLGFFAYNEQFF. The CDR3 DNA follows: TGTGCCAGCAGCTTGGGGTTCTTTGCCTACAATGAGCAGTTCTTC.

This chain links TRBV7-9 with TRBJ1-3, with no clear D. The CDR3 totals 12 residues. Trimming shortened V by 3 bases and J by 8 bases, and 8 bases separated the two germline ends. Germline V gene lookup returns CDR1 SEHNR and CDR2 FQNEAQ (reference sequence). The CDR3 region is CASSFVPDTIYF. The CDR3 DNA follows: TGTGCCAGCAGCTTTGTTCCGGACACCATATATTTT.

The chain recombines TRBV20-1 with TRBJ2-7, with 7 bases fitting TRBD1. Trimming cost V 3 bases and J 0 bases; bases outside gene matches: 5. The CDR3 extends over 14 amino acids. Germline V gene sequence: CDR1 DFQATT, CDR2 SNEGSKA (reference sequence). The CDR3: CSARENRGSYEQYF. The CDR3 DNA reads TGCAGTGCTAGGGAAAACAGGGGCTCCTACGAGCAGTACTTC.

The chain employs TRBV2 and TRBJ1-6; no clear D gene. The CDR3 has 12 residues. The germline CDR1 and CDR2 sequences are SNHLY and FYNNEI. Trimming removed 7 bases from V and 9 bases from J, with 10 bases in between. CDR3 sequence (DNA): TGTGCCAGCACTGTCGGGAGTTCACCCCTCCACTTT. It is translated as CASTVGSSPLHF.

This clonotype was seen many times. V gene TRBV30 combines with J gene TRBJ2-3, with 7 nucleotides matching TRBD1. J lost 2 bases, V lost 5 bases, and 4 bases had no gene match. The CDR3 has 13 residues. Germline V gives CDR1 GTSNPN, CDR2 SVGIG (reference sequence). CDR3 protein: CAWETGITDTQYF. The CDR3, as DNA: TGTGCCTGGGAGACAGGGATCACAGATACGCAGTATTTT.

V gene TRBV24-1 combines with J gene TRBJ1-5, with a possible D match to TRBD1 (5 bases). The germline V gene encodes CDR1 KGHDR and CDR2 SFDVKD. The CDR3 contains 14 residues. The CDR3: CAREGRFSNQPQHF. The CDR3, as DNA: TGTGCTAGAGAGGGGCGGTTTAGCAATCAGCCCCAGCATTTT.

The V gene is TRBV20-1, the J gene TRBJ2-5, with 7 bases fitting TRBD2. There are 14 residues in the CDR3. The germline gives CDR1 DFQATT, CDR2 SNEGSKA (reference sequence). J lost 4 bases, V lost 1 base, and 6 bases had no gene match. The DNA for the CDR3 is TGCAGTGCTAGAGCGGGAGGAGCAGGAGAGACCCAGTACTTC. Translation: CSARAGGAGETQYF.

This chain links TRBV2 with TRBJ1-1; no definite D call. The V end lost 3 bases, the J end lost 0 bases, and 14 bases lay between the germline ends. In germline, CDR1 is SNHLY, CDR2 FYNNEI. The CDR3 has 16 residues. In DNA form, the CDR3 reads TGTGCCAGCAGTGAGAGGCGCAGAGTCATGAACACTGAAGCTTTCTTT. This sequence encodes CASSERRRVMNTEAFF.

The V and J genes are TRBV9 and TRBJ2-5; 7 bases agree with TRBD2. Losses at the gene ends were 4 bases for V and 2 bases for J; bases not matched to a gene: 8. This CDR3 comprises 15 residues. Looked up from germline, CDR1 is SGDLS and CDR2 is YYNGEE. In DNA form, the CDR3 reads TGTGCCAGCAGCTACACCTGGGGAGGGCAAGAGACCCAGTACTTC. Amino acids: CASSYTWGGQETQYF.

CDR3 in DNA: TGTGCCAGCAGCTTAGGCGGGGGGGCCGTTGGGGAGCTGTTTTTT. Residues: CASSLGGGAVGELFF. This sequence joins TRBV7-9 and TRBJ2-2; 9 bases are shared with TRBD2. The CDR3 sequence is 15 residues long. CDR1 is SEHNR, CDR2 FQNEAQ, per germline (reference sequence). V shed 1 base, J shed 8 bases, and the junction held 5 bases outside the gene matches.

The V gene is TRBV9, the J gene TRBJ1-6, with unresolved D. Looked up from germline, CDR1 is SGDLS and CDR2 is YYNGEE. The CDR3 sequence is 12 residues long. V shed 7 bases and J shed 8 bases, with 10 bases lying between them. The CDR3 reads CASGFRDSPLHF. The CDR3 DNA is TGTGCCAGCGGGTTCAGAGATTCACCCCTCCACTTT.

This clonotype was found many times. The rearrangement uses TRBV29-1 and TRBJ1-2; D not certain. V was trimmed by 3 bases and J by 7 bases, leaving 15 bases between them. Germline V gives CDR1 SQVTM, CDR2 ANQGSEA. The CDR3 length is 13 residues. The CDR3 DNA sequence: TGCAGCGTTGATGAGGGTGGAGGCTCTGGCTACACCTTC. Amino acids: CSVDEGGGSGYTF.

This chain joins TRBV19 and TRBJ2-3; no clear D gene. The V end was cut by 6 bases, the J end by 2 bases, with 12 bases between. The CDR3 runs to 14 residues. The germline gives CDR1 LNHDA, CDR2 SQIVND (reference sequence). CDR3 residues: CASSGPADTDTQYF. The CDR3, as DNA: TGTGCCAGTAGCGGTCCCGCCGACACAGATACGCAGTATTTT. The variable domain in full, with the rest retrieved from reference TRBV19 and TRBJ2-3, is DGGITQSPKYLFRKEGQNVTLSCEQNLNHDAMYWYRQDPGQGLRLIYYSQIVNDFQKGDIAEGYSVSREKKESFPLTVTSAQKNPTAFYLCASSGPADTDTQYFGPGTRLTVL.

This chain uses TRBV10-3 with TRBJ2-3; 9 bases line up with TRBD2. Trimming at V came to 4 bases and at J to 2 bases, leaving 7 bases not matched to a gene. Germline CDR1 ENHRY, CDR2 SYGVKD. The CDR3 is 16 residues long. The DNA of the CDR3 is TGTGCCATCAGTGGCGGGGGGGACTCCCTCACAGATACGCAGTATTTT. Its protein product is CAISGGGDSLTDTQYF.

V and J are TRBV2 and TRBJ1-6; the D gene is possibly TRBD1 (5 bases). The germline V and J ends were trimmed by 6 bases and 8 bases, with 17 bases remaining between them. The germline CDR1 and CDR2 sequences are SNHLY and FYNNEI. The CDR3 runs to 15 residues. The CDR3 region is CASRGRLGRDSPLHF. CDR3 DNA: TGTGCCAGCAGGGGACGATTGGGGCGGGATTCACCCCTCCACTTT.

In the case of this clonotype: No DNA is shown, since the ends of the CDR3 on it are uncertain; the CDR3 is the one TCRdb lists. The rearrangement uses TRBV25-1 and TRBJ2-1; TRBD2, the table's D call, was not compared with the DNA. With termini counted, the CDR3 has 22 amino acids. Per the germline V gene, CDR1 is MGHDK and CDR2 is SYGVNS. The CDR3 sequence: CASFYICSARELAASSYNEQFF.

With respect to this clonotype: The germline gene is not matched at one end of the junction; a read error may be the cause. The chain joins TRBV7-3 to TRBJ2-5; 8 positions match TRBD2. Germline loops: CDR1 SGHTA, CDR2 FQGTGA. The CDR3 sequence is 17 residues long. DNA of the CDR3: TGTGCTAGCAGCTTATCATACTCGCTAGCGGGTCGGGAGACCCGGTACTTC. Translation: CASSLSYSLAGRETRYF.

The V gene is TRBV5-5, the J gene TRBJ2-5; weak D call: TRBD2 (5 bases). CDR3 length: 13 amino acids. Germline values: CDR1 SGHKS, CDR2 YYEKEE (reference sequence). V lost 1 base and J lost 5, with 9 bases in between. CDR3 sequence (DNA): TGTGCCAGCAGCTTGCACAGAGGGGAGACCCAGTACTTC. It is translated as CASSLHRGETQYF.

This clonotype was recorded a few times. This rearrangement joins TRBV12-3 or TRBV12-4 to TRBJ2-5; 7 positions match TRBD2. After removal of 2 bases from V and 5 bases from J, the junction contained 5 bases not matched to a gene. CDR3 length: 14 residues. The chain's CDR3 is CASSLHPGGETQYF. CDR3 bases: TGTGCCAGCAGTTTACACCCGGGAGGCGAGACCCAGTACTTC.

The genes are TRBV11-2 and TRBJ2-7; no clear D. The V gene lost 3 bases and the J gene lost 6 bases, with 9 bases spanning the gap. The germline gives CDR1 SGHAT, CDR2 FQNNGV. The CDR3 consists of 12 residues. The DNA of the CDR3 is TGTGCCAGCAGCTTTGACGGCCTCGAGCAGTACTTC. Its translation: CASSFDGLEQYF. Based on the CDR3 plus reference TRBV11-2 and TRBJ2-7, the full variable domain is EAGVAQSPRYKIIEKRQSVAFWCNPISGHATLYWYQQILGQGPKLLIQFQNNGVVDDSQLPKDRFSAERLKGVDSTLKIQPAKLEDSAVYLCASSFDGLEQYFGPGTRLTVT.

The chain has TRBV7-6 and TRBJ2-7, with a tentative D call TRBD2 (7 bases). The CDR3 has 13 amino acids. V lost 2 bases and J 5 bases, leaving 10 bases between the germline ends. Germline V CDR1 and CDR2: SGHVS, FNYEAQ. CDR3 DNA sequence: TGTGCCAGCAGCTTACGGGGGGCGAACGAGCAGTACTTC. Its protein is CASSLRGANEQYF. The full variable domain, completed using reference TRBV7-6 and TRBJ2-7, is GAGVSQSPRYKVTKRGQDVALRCDPISGHVSLYWYRQALGQGPEFLTYFNYEAQQDKSGLPNDRFSAERPEGSISTLTIQRTEQRDSAMYRCASSLRGANEQYFGPGTRLTVT.

The chain uses TRBV9 and TRBJ1-1; D call uncertain. Deletions cut 3 bases from V and 2 bases from J, with 5 bases between. The CDR3 has 12 amino acids. Per the germline V gene, CDR1 is SGDLS and CDR2 is YYNGEE. The CDR3 is CASSALNTEAFF. In DNA form, the CDR3 reads TGTGCCAGCAGCGCCCTCAACACTGAAGCTTTCTTT.